This T cell receptor (beta chain) was obtained from a study of cytomegalovirus exposure and HLA in healthy donors. Study-level results: The authors later found TCR association rates varying by HLA locus, with DRB1 most and HLA-C fewest.

In the PCR, 60 Vbeta and 13 Jbeta primers were used. TCRdb's copy holds only in-frame clones and misses some; the assay was immunoSEQ multiplex PCR. The data show under 200,000 clones, with 73% seen just once and 1.5% to 2% held by the top ten. Details on this clone: Its cognate antigen is unknown.

Looked up from germline, CDR1 is SEHNR and CDR2 is FQNEAQ (reference sequence). This CDR3 has 15 residues. With V trimmed by 5 bases and J by 2 bases, 9 bases remained unmatched. The chain is built from TRBV7-9 and TRBJ2-7; 7 bases align to TRBD1. The sequencing input was PBMCs. The TCR sequence derives from a woman under 40 in good health and CMV-seronegative. The CDR3 region has the DNA TGTGCCAGCAGCCGAAGTGACAGGGCAACCTACGAGCAGTACTTC. This codes for CASSRSDRATYEQYF. Together with reference TRBV7-9 and TRBJ2-7, the CDR3 gives the full variable domain: DTGVSQNPRHKITKRGQNVTFRCDPISEHNRLYWYRQTLGQGPEFLTYFQNEAQLEKSRLLSDRFSAERPKGSFSTLEIQRTEQGDSAMYLCASSRSDRATYEQYFGPGTRLTVT.